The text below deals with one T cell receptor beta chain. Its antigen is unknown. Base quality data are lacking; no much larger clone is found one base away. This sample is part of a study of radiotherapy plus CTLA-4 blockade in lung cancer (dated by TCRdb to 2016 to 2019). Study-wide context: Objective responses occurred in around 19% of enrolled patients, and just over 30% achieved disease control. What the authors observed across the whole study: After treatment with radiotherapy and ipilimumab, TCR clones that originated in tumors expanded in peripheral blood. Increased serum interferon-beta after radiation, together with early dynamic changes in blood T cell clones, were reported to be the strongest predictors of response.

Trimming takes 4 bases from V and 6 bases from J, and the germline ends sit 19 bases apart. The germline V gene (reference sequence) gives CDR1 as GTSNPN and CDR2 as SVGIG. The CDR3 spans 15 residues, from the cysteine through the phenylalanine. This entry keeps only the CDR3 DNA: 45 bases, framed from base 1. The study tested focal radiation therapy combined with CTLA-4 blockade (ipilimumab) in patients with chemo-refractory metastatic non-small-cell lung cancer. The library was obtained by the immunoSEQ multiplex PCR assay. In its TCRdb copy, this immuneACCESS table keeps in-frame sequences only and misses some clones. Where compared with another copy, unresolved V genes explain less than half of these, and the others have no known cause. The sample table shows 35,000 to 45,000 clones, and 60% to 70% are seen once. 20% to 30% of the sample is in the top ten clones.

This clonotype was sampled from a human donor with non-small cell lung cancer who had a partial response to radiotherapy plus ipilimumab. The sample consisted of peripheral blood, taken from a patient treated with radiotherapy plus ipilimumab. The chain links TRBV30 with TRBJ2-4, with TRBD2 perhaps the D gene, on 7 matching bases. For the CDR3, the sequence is CAWKGGAGFGNIQYF. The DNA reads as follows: TGTGCCTGGAAGGGGGGGGCAGGTTTTGGAAACATTCAGTACTTC. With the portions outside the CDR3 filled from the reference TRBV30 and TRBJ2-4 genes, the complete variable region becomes SQTIHQWPATLVQPVGSPLSLECTVEGTSNPNLYWYRQAAGRGLQLLFYSVGIGQISSEVPQNLSASRPQDRQFILSSKKLLLSDSGFYLCAWKGGAGFGNIQYFGAGTRLSVL.